A selection of T cell receptor beta chains follows, all from one sample in a study of CD8 T cells in Susac syndrome. Each CDR3 protein is one row after TCRdb ran MiXCR on the immunoSEQ multiplex PCR reads. This table has more than 150,000 distinct CDR3 sequences, roughly 94% appearing once. Material: CD8+ T cells from PBMCs. The receptors were gathered from a human donor with multiple sclerosis. CDR3s include the opening cysteine and the closing phenylalanine or tryptophan. The order of the fields is J gene, CDR3 length, V gene, clone size, D gene, CDR3 DNA, CDR3 protein. D genes are given only for firm matches. Clone size is given for some rows only: seen once, a few or many times, or a class if the clone is expanded.

TRBJ1-2	16	TRBV23-1	once	TRBD1	TGCGCCAGCAGTCAATCCCTCACAGGGGACTTCGGAGGCTACACCTTC	CASSQSLTGDFGGYTF
TRBJ1-2	14	TRBV12-3/TRBV12-4	NA	NA	TGTGCCAGCAGTTTAGGCCGGGGGAACTATGGCTACACCTTC	CASSLGRGNYGYTF
TRBJ2-1	14	TRBV20-1	NA	TRBD2	TGCAGTGCTAGAGGTCTAGCGGACCACAATGAGCAGTTCTTC	CSARGLADHNEQFF
TRBJ2-2	14	TRBV9	NA	TRBD1	TGTGCCAGCCAGGACAGGGGGAACACCGGGGAGCTGTTTTTT	CASQDRGNTGELFF
TRBJ1-1	16	TRBV7-9	NA	NA	TGTGCCAGCAGCCCCGAGTCCCGGACAGCGAACACTGAAGCTTTCTTT	CASSPESRTANTEAFF
TRBJ2-7	13	TRBV6-5	NA	TRBD1	TGTGCCAGCAGCGACAGGGGACCCTACGAGCAGTACTTC	CASSDRGPYEQYF
TRBJ2-5	13	TRBV13	NA	NA	TGTGCCAGCAGCCCTCGGACCCAAGAGACCCAGTACTTC	CASSPRTQETQYF
TRBJ2-4	12	TRBV5-6	NA	TRBD2	TGTGCCAGCAGTTCCGGGACTAGCGGGCAGTACTTC	CASSSGTSGQYF
TRBJ2-6	18	TRBV24-1	NA	NA	TGTGCCACCAGTGATTGGGGCAGGCTTAGCTCTGGGGCCAACGTCCTGACTTTC	CATSDWGRLSSGANVLTF
TRBJ2-4	15	TRBV2	NA	NA	TGTGCCAGCAGTGGAAGACCTTTAGCCAAAAACATTCAGTACTTC	CASSGRPLAKNIQYF
TRBJ2-7	15	TRBV20-1	NA	NA	TGCAGTGCTAGAAATTACAGGGATCCCTCCTACGAGCAGTACTTC	CSARNYRDPSYEQYF
TRBJ2-5	16	TRBV6-2/TRBV6-3	NA	TRBD1	TGTGCCAGCAGTCCTGGACAGGGGGCTACCAGAGAGACCCAGTACTTC	CASSPGQGATRETQYF
TRBJ2-1	11	TRBV30	NA	NA	TGTGCCTGGAGAAGAGCCCGGGAGCCGTTCTTC	CAWRRAREPFF
TRBJ2-7	15	TRBV30	NA	NA	TGTGCCTGGAGTACCGAACAGGGTCCGACCTACGAGCAGTACTTC	CAWSTEQGPTYEQYF
TRBJ1-6	15	TRBV7-8	once	NA	TGTGCCAGCAGCTTAGTCGCCAGTAGCAATTCACCCCTCCACTTT	CASSLVASSNSPLHF
TRBJ1-5	12	TRBV7-9	NA	NA	TGTGCCAGCAGCTTAGAGGGGAAGCCCCAGCATTTT	CASSLEGKPQHF